The entry below describes one T cell receptor (beta chain). Its target is unknown. Of the isolated RNA, all was reverse transcribed, and so the sequenced material was expressed TCRB transcripts. Some 3.3 million reads per sample on average were obtained from naive, central memory and regulatory T cell samples. Measured with immunoSEQ multiplex PCR; TCRdb has only the in-frame clones, and not every one. This sample carries 250,000 to 350,000 clones, more than 9.5% of them seen once, and the ten largest clones take more than 0.015%. The germline gives CDR1 MDHEN, CDR2 SYDVKM. The ends lost 6 bases at V and 7 bases at J; junction bases unmatched: 4. The CDR3 loop spans 13 amino acids. This sample is part of a study of beta chain features in type 1 diabetes. Findings of the study overall: People with Type 1 diabetes carried modestly yet significantly shorter TCRB CDR3s in all four CD4+ subsets. Overrepresentation of cells with high TCR expression could result from cDNA sequencing.

This chain connects TRBV28 to TRBJ1-5; 9 positions agree with TRBD1. This sequence originates from a woman aged 25-40 years in good health. Sequences were obtained from naive CD4+ T cells from blood. The CDR3 nucleotides read TGTGCCAGCAGACAGGGGGCATGGCAGCCCCAGCATTTT. It is translated as CASRQGAWQPQHF.